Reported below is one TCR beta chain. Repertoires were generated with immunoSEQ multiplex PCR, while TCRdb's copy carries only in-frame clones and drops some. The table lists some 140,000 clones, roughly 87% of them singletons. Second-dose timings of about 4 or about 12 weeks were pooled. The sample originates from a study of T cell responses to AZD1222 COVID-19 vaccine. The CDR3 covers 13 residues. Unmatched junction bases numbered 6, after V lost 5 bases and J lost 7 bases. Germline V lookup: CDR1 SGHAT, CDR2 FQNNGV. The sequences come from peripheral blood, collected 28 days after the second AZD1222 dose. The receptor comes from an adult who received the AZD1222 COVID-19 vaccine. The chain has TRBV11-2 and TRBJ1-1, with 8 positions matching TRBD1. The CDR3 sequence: CASSPDRGVEAFF. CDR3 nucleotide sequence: TGTGCCAGCAGCCCCGACAGGGGTGTTGAAGCTTTCTTT.